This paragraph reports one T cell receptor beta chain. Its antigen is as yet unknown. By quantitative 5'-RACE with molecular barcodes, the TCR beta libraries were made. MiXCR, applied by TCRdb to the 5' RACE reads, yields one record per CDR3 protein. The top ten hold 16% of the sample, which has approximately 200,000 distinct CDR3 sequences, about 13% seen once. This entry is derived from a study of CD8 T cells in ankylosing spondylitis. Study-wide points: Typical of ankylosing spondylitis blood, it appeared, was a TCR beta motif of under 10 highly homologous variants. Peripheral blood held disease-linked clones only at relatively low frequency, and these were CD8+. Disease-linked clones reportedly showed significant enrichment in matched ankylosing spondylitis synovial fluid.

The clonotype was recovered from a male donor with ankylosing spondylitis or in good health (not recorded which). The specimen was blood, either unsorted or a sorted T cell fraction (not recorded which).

The CDR3 here is CASSLVSGGNNEQFF. As DNA, the CDR3 is TGCGCCAGCAGCTTGGTCAGCGGGGGGAACAATGAGCAGTTCTTC. This chain links TRBV5-1 with TRBJ2-1, with 9 nucleotides matching TRBD2. The CDR3 contains 15 residues. Germline CDR1 and CDR2: SGHRS and YFSETQ. V lost 0 bases, J lost 5 bases, and 3 bases stayed unmatched. The entire variable domain, with the rest obtained from reference TRBV5-1 and TRBJ2-1, is as follows: KAGVTQTPRYLIKTRGQQVTLSCSPISGHRSVSWYQQTPGQGLQFLFEYFSETQRNKGNFPGRFSGRQFSNSRSEMNVSTLELGDSALYLCASSLVSGGNNEQFFGPGTRLTVL.